The T cell receptor (beta chain) under discussion was sequenced for a study of cytomegalovirus exposure and HLA in healthy donors. This clone was observed a single time. Its antigen is not known. Findings of the study overall: Versus the roughly 700-donor mean, an Asian-associated ancestry cluster reportedly showed fewer N-insertions in a later analysis.

The PCR ran on 60 Vbeta and 13 Jbeta primers. The repertoire was sequenced with immunoSEQ multiplex PCR; TCRdb's copy has only in-frame clones and lacks some. The table lists roughly 110,000 clones, about two thirds of them singletons. The ends were cut back, 3 bases at V and 9 bases at J, with 14 bases in the middle. Germline V CDR1 and CDR2: MNHNS, SASEGT. The CDR3 is 13 amino acids. Input material: PBMCs. The TCR comes from a boy younger than 18 in good health and CMV-seronegative. This rearrangement joins TRBV6-1 to TRBJ1-2; D perhaps matches TRBD1 (6 bases). The CDR3 DNA sequence: TGTGCCAGCAGTGAGTTAAGGCAGGGGCGCTACACCTTC. This translates into CASSELRQGRYTF.